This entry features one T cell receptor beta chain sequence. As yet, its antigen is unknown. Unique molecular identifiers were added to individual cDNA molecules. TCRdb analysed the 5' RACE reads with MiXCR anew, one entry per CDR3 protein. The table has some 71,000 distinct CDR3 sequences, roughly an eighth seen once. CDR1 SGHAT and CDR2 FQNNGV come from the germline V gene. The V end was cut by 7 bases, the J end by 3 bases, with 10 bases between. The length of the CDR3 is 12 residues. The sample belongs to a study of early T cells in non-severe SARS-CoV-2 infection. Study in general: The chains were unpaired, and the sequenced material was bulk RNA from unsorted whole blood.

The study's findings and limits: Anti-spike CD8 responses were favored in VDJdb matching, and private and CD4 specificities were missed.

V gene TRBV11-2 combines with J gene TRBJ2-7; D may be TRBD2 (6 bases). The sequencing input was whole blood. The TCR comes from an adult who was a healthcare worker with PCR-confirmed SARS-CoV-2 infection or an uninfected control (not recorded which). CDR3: CASNFGGYEQYF. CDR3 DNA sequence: TGTGCCAGCAACTTCGGGGGCTACGAGCAGTACTTC.